This entry concerns a single T cell receptor (beta chain). The data are from a study of blood T cell repertoires in COVID-19. At the level of the study: Nucleic acid was either cDNA or gDNA, and it came from T cells, B-cell-depleted T cells, or PBMCs.

Trimming pared 6 bases from V and 1 base from J, leaving 12 bases between. Looked up from germline, CDR1 is MNHEY and CDR2 is SVGEGT. This CDR3 has 14 amino acids. Libraries were prepared by immunoSEQ multiplex PCR; TCRdb keeps only in-frame clonotypes and omits some of them. Of roughly 150,000 clones listed, 70% to 90% are singletons. The chain carries TRBV6-2 or TRBV6-3 and TRBJ1-1; tentative D call: TRBD1 (6 bases). The sequence was collected from a woman older than 75 with COVID-19, enrolled during active disease. Specimen: peripheral blood. The CDR3 sequence: CASRPQGSNTEAFF. The CDR3 bases are TGTGCCAGCAGGCCTCAGGGGTCGAACACTGAAGCTTTCTTT.